The subject of this entry is one T cell receptor (beta chain). Its target is unknown. The data were taken from a study of OX40 agonist ivuxolimab in advanced cancers. The overall study: Every patient in dose escalation had hepatocellular carcinoma, melanoma, renal cell or head and neck cancer. Patients achieving partial responses numbered three: one hepatocellular carcinoma case and two cutaneous melanoma cases.

Study results and limitations: CD4+ and CD8+ T cells in blood underwent clonal expansion by week 6 at 0.1 to 3.0 mg/kg.

V was shortened by 1 base and J by 0 bases, with 11 bases between the two germline ends. Germline V gene data show CDR1 as KGHSH and CDR2 as LQKENI. The CDR3 has 16 residues. The repertoire was sequenced with immunoSEQ multiplex PCR; TCRdb's copy has only in-frame clones and lacks some. The sample comprises 59,000 or so clones, around 82% of which are singletons, and about 3.5% rests with the top ten. The chain has TRBV18 and TRBJ2-3; D unclear. This clonotype originated in an adult with an advanced solid tumor such as melanoma, head and neck, liver or kidney cancer. The sample in question was CD4+ or CD8+ T cells sorted from blood, obtained in a trial of the OX40 agonist ivuxolimab. This chain's CDR3 is CASSPQEIASTDTQYF. CDR3 bases: TGTGCCAGCTCACCACAGGAGATTGCTAGCACAGATACGCAGTATTTT. Looking up the rest from reference TRBV18 and TRBJ2-3 gives the full variable domain: NAGVMQNPRHLVRRRGQEARLRCSPMKGHSHVYWYRQLPEEGLKFMVYLQKENIIDESGMPKERFSAEFPKEGPSILRIQQVVRGDSAAYFCASSPQEIASTDTQYFGPGTRLTVL.